These 15 T cell receptor beta chains were sequenced from one sample in a study of chemoradiotherapy in HPV16-positive cancers. The repertoire was sequenced with immunoSEQ multiplex PCR; TCRdb's copy has only in-frame clones and lacks some. This sample has 22,000 or so clones, with over 85% found just once. Specimen: blood, collected from a patient who underwent chemoradiotherapy. These receptors were collected from a human donor with HPV-associated anogenital cancer.

Written as DNA, the CDR3 is TGTGCCAGCAGCTTAGGATGTGTTGGTCCGGTCGGCGAGGATCAGCCCCAGCATTTT. This codes for CASSLGCVGPVGEDQPQHF. This rearrangement joins TRBV11-3 to TRBJ1-5, with unresolved D. The germline gives CDR1 SGHNT, CDR2 YENEEA. This CDR3 is built from 19 residues. Deletions cut 1 base from V and 5 bases from J, with 24 bases between.

The chain carries TRBV2 and TRBJ2-1, with a tentative D call TRBD1 (6 bases). Germline V gene data show CDR1 as SNHLY and CDR2 as FYNNEI. This CDR3 is built from 11 residues. V was pared by 5 bases and J by 12 bases, with 11 bases between. The CDR3, as DNA: TGTGCCAGCAGTACCGGGACATGGCAGTTCTTC. Translation gives CASSTGTWQFF.

This chain links TRBV6-1 with TRBJ2-7; no reliable D call. This CDR3 region has 12 residues. The V end lost 4 bases, the J end lost 3 bases, and 7 bases lay between the germline ends. Germline CDR1 and CDR2: MNHNS and SASEGT. CDR3 nucleotides: TGTGCCAGCAGTGTATGGGGCTACGAGCAGTACGTC. It specifies CASSVWGYEQYV.

This clone was counted only a few times. This chain connects TRBV5-1 to TRBJ1-5, with D perhaps TRBD1 (6 bases). The CDR3 covers 16 residues. V was pared by 4 bases and J by 0 bases, with 14 bases between. Germline CDR1 reads SGHRS; CDR2 reads YFSETQ. The CDR3 spells CASSPGQQNSNQPQHF. CDR3 nucleotide sequence: TGCGCCAGCAGCCCCGGACAGCAAAATAGCAATCAGCCCCAGCATTTT.

This sequence joins TRBV29-1 and TRBJ2-7, with TRBD2 as a possible D gene (5 bases). This CDR3 region has 15 residues. Germline CDR1 and CDR2: SQVTM and ANQGSEA. Trimming removed 6 bases from V and 2 bases from J, with 20 bases in between. The CDR3 coding sequence is TGCAGCGTGAAGGGAGCTTCCTCCCGGGCCTACGAGCAGTACTTC. This translates into CSVKGASSRAYEQYF.

A single count supports this clone. The V and J genes are TRBV9 and TRBJ2-1, with D perhaps matching TRBD2 (7 bases). There are 14 residues in the CDR3. The germline V gene has CDR1 SGDLS and CDR2 YYNGEE. V was shortened by 9 bases and J by 8 bases, with 21 bases between the two germline ends. CDR3 sequence reads: CATSRGALIDEQFF. The CDR3 coding sequence is TGTGCCACATCACGGGGGGCCCTTATCGATGAGCAGTTCTTC.

V and J are TRBV5-8 and TRBJ1-6, with D perhaps TRBD1 (5 bases). Trimming removed 3 bases from V and 7 bases from J, with 11 bases in between. Looked up from germline, CDR1 is SGHTS and CDR2 is YDEGEE. The CDR3 covers 14 residues. The DNA of the CDR3 is TGTGCCAGCAGCTATCGAGGGGTGAATTCACCCCTCCACTTT. Its translation: CASSYRGVNSPLHF.

The CDR3 DNA follows: TGTGCCAGTAGTTCGTGGCCAAAGATTAGCACAGATACGCAGTATTTT. Its translation is CASSSWPKISTDTQYF. J is TRBJ2-3 and V is TRBV19; the D is unclear. The length of the CDR3 is 16 residues. Germline CDR1 reads LNHDA; CDR2 reads SQIVND (reference sequence). Trimming shortened V by 5 bases and J by 0 bases, and 15 bases separated the two germline ends.

The chain is built from TRBV5-6 and TRBJ2-1, with TRBD2 matching over 9 bases. This CDR3 contains 13 residues. Germline values: CDR1 SGHDT, CDR2 YYEEEE. V shed 3 bases, J shed 9 bases, and the junction held 4 bases outside the gene matches. CDR3 amino acids: CASSSISGGEQFF. The CDR3 nucleotides read TGTGCCAGCAGCTCAATTAGCGGGGGTGAGCAGTTCTTC.

This clone was observed a handful of times. The genes are TRBV10-3 and TRBJ1-6; 7 bases are a match to TRBD1. Per germline, CDR1 ENHRY and CDR2 SYGVKD. V lost 3 bases, J lost 5 bases, and 1 base stayed unmatched. The CDR3 covers 14 residues. The CDR3 DNA sequence: TGTGCCATCAGTGAAGGGGGCGATAATTCACCCCTCCACTTT. As protein: CAISEGGDNSPLHF.

J is TRBJ2-1 and V is TRBV15; D might be TRBD2 (6 bases). The CDR3 has 16 amino acids. Trimming took off 0 bases at V and 9 bases at J, with 18 bases between the two ends. Germline lookup yields CDR1 LNHNV and CDR2 YYDKDF (reference sequence). The CDR3 DNA reads as TGTGCCACCAGCAGAGATCAGGGACTCCGAGGGAGTGAGCAGTTCTTC. It is translated as CATSRDQGLRGSEQFF.

V usage is TRBV7-9 and J usage is TRBJ2-7; no definite D call. This CDR3 comprises 17 residues. The germline V gene encodes CDR1 SEHNR and CDR2 FQNEAQ (reference sequence). Trimming took off 2 bases at V and 3 bases at J, with 20 bases between the two ends. The CDR3, as DNA: TGTGCCAGCAGCTTATCGCATGGACCGGGTTCGGACTACGAGCAGTACTTC. Translating gives CASSLSHGPGSDYEQYF.

This clone has only one observation. The V gene is TRBV5-4, the J gene TRBJ2-1; possible D gene TRBD1, 6 bases. This CDR3 comprises 13 residues. Trimming shortened V by 3 bases and J by 8 bases, and 12 bases separated the two germline ends. The germline V gene has CDR1 SGHNT and CDR2 YYREEE (reference sequence). CDR3: CASSWLHRDEQFF. The CDR3 DNA reads TGTGCCAGCAGCTGGTTGCACAGGGATGAGCAGTTCTTC.

The V and J genes are TRBV11-2 and TRBJ1-2; TRBD1 agrees at 8 bases. CDR3 size: 15 residues. V trimming: 3 bases; J trimming: 6 bases; junction bases outside the gene matches: 9. CDR1 is SGHAT and CDR2 is FQNNGV in the germline V gene. In DNA, the CDR3 is TGTGCCAGCAGCTTGGGGGGGACAGGATCACATGGCTACACCTTC. Protein: CASSLGGTGSHGYTF.

The J gene is TRBJ2-2, the V gene TRBV7-9, with a possible D match to TRBD1 (5 bases). Germline V gene lookup returns CDR1 SEHNR and CDR2 FQNEAQ (reference sequence). V gave up 4 bases and J gave up 0 bases, with 12 bases separating them. The CDR3 extends over 16 amino acids. In DNA, the CDR3 is TGTGCCAGCAGCTCCCCCGTCAGGGCGAACACCGGGGAGCTGTTTTTT. Its protein product is CASSSPVRANTGELFF.